Following are 7 T cell receptor beta chains from one sample sequenced in a study of preoperative IRX-2 immunotherapy in early breast cancer. Documented treatment: preoperative locoregional IRX-2 cytokine immunotherapy. This table comes from immunoSEQ multiplex PCR, and its TCRdb copy is limited to in-frame clones, with some not included. There are tens of thousands of clones in the sample; nearly 90% occur only once, and around 9.6% lies in the top ten. This material was acquired from a patient treated with IRX-2 immunotherapy. These TCRs come from a human donor with breast cancer.

This clone occurred once. The chain employs TRBV27 and TRBJ2-5; no definite D call. The germline V gene encodes CDR1 MNHEY and CDR2 SMNVEV (reference sequence). V lost 6 bases to trimming and J lost 5 bases, with 4 bases between them. The CDR3 extends over 10 amino acids. CDR3 protein: CASSTETQYF. The CDR3 region has the DNA TGTGCCAGCAGCACCGAGACCCAGTACTTC.

The chain joins TRBV5-1 to TRBJ1-1, with 9 bases aligning to TRBD1. J gave up 2 bases and V 0 bases, and 8 bases lay outside the gene matches. Germline lookup yields CDR1 SGHRS and CDR2 YFSETQ. This CDR3 region has 17 residues. The CDR3 loop is CASSLAGTGRSNTEAFF. For the CDR3, the DNA is TGCGCCAGCAGCTTGGCCGGGACAGGGCGTAGCAACACTGAAGCTTTCTTT.

The rearrangement uses TRBV6-5 and TRBJ1-1; D gene uncertain. This CDR3 has 14 residues. V was shortened by 0 bases and J by 1 base, with 6 bases between the two germline ends. Germline values: CDR1 MNHEY, CDR2 SVGAGI. The CDR3 here is CASSYSLGNTEAFF. For the CDR3, the DNA is TGTGCCAGCAGTTACTCGCTTGGGAACACTGAAGCTTTCTTT.

The V and J genes are TRBV7-2 and TRBJ2-3; D gene ambiguous. Deletions cut 2 bases from V and 3 bases from J, with 9 bases between. This CDR3 is built from 14 residues. Germline CDR1 and CDR2: SGHTA and FQGNSA. The CDR3: CASSLSWVTDTQYF. DNA for the CDR3: TGTGCCAGCAGCTTATCCTGGGTTACAGATACGCAGTATTTT.

The chain joins TRBV10-3 to TRBJ2-7; D is possibly TRBD1 (6 bases). In germline, CDR1 is ENHRY, CDR2 SYGVKD. The length of the CDR3 is 14 residues. Trimming shortened V by 6 bases and J by 5 bases, and 17 bases separated the two germline ends. In nucleotides, the CDR3 is TGTGCCATCAGCCGATCAGCAGGGGTAAACGAGCAGTACTTC. It codes for CAISRSAGVNEQYF.

In nucleotides, the CDR3 is TGCGCCAGCAGCCTTATCCGGAGGGGTGGCGAGCAGTACTTC. Encoded protein: CASSLIRRGGEQYF. The chain uses TRBV5-1 and TRBJ2-7, with D possibly being TRBD2 (6 bases). CDR1 is SGHRS, CDR2 YFSETQ, per germline. The CDR3 covers 14 residues. Trimming cost V 4 bases and J 6 bases, with 17 bases left between them.

Worth noting for this clone: In the same sample, other DNA sequences code for this CDR3. V usage is TRBV30 and J usage is TRBJ1-4; D gene uncertain. This CDR3 is 11 amino acids long. Trimming removed 0 bases from V and 9 bases from J, with 5 bases in between. Germline CDR1 reads GTSNPN; CDR2 reads SVGIG (reference sequence). The CDR3 bases are TGTGCCTGGAGTGTACAGCAAAAACTGTTTTTT. This translates into CAWSVQQKLFF.